These 2 T cell receptor beta chains originate from one sample sequenced in a study of shared clonotypes between healthy human individuals. Produced via immunoSEQ multiplex PCR; TCRdb's table is partial and in-frame only. Seen here are approximately 590,000 clones, roughly 95% observed once, and the top ten hold about 0.11%. Cells designated naive CD8 were CD45RO-negative and were positively selected for CCR7, with terminally differentiated effector memory CD45RA+ cells excluded. The sequenced sample was naive CD8+ T cells sorted from blood. These receptors were collected from a woman aged 25 to 45 in good health.

This chain joins TRBV27 and TRBJ2-7; D gene uncertain. CDR1 and CDR2 (germline): MNHEY, SMNVEV (reference sequence). This CDR3 contains 14 residues. V lost 3 bases and J lost 0, with 9 bases in between. The DNA of the CDR3 is TGTGCCAGCAGTTTGATGCCTGGCTCCTACGAGCAGTACTTC. Its protein product is CASSLMPGSYEQYF.

This rearrangement joins TRBV7-9 to TRBJ2-1; the match to TRBD2 covers 12 bases. V lost 10 bases, J lost 5 bases, and 3 bases stayed unmatched. CDR3 length: 13 amino acids. In germline, CDR1 is SEHNR, CDR2 FQNEAQ (reference sequence). CDR3 DNA: TGTGCCAAGACTAGCGGGAGAAACAATGAGCAGTTCTTC. It yields the protein CAKTSGRNNEQFF.